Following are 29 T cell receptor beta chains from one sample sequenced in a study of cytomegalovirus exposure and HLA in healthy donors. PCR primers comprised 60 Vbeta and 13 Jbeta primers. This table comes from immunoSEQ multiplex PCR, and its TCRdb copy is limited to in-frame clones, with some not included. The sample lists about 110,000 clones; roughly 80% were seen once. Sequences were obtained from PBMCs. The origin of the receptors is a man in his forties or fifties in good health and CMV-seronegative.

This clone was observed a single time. The CDR3 bases are TGTGCCAGCAGCAAGGGGGGGGGATATAACTATGGCTACACCTTC. Protein: CASSKGGGYNYGYTF. V is TRBV5-6 and J is TRBJ1-2; tentative D call: TRBD1 (6 bases). Trimming removed 4 bases from V and 1 base from J, with 14 bases in between. This CDR3 region has 15 residues. Germline CDR1 SGHDT, CDR2 YYEEEE.

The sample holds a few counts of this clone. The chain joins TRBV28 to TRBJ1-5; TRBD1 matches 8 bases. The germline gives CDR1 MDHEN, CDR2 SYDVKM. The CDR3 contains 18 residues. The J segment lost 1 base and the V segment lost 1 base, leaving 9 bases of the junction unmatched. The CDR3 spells CASSLYTPDRVSNQPQHF. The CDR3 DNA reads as TGTGCCAGCAGTTTATATACCCCGGACAGGGTAAGCAATCAGCCCCAGCATTTT.

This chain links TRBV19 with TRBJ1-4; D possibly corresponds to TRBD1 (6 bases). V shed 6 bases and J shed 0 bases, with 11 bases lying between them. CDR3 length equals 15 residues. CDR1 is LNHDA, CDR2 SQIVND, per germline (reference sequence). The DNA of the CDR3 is TGTGCCAGTAGCACAGGGAAGTCAACTAATGAAAAACTGTTTTTT. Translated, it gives CASSTGKSTNEKLFF.

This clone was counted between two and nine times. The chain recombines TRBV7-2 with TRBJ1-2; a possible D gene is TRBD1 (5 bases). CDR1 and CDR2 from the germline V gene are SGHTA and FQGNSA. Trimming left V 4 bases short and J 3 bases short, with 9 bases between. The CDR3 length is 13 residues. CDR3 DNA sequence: TGTGCCAGCAGCTGGGGAGGGGACTATGGCTACACCTTC. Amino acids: CASSWGGDYGYTF.

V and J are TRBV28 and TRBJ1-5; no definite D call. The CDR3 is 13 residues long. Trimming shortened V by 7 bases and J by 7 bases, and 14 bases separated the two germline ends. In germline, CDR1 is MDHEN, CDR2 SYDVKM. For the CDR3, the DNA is TGTGCCAGCAACGGCCCGAGGTTCCAGCCCCAGCATTTT. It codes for CASNGPRFQPQHF.

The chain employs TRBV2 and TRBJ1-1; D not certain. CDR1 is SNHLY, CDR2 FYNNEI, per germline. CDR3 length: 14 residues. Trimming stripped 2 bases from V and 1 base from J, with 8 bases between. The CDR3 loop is CASSEFGQNTEAFF. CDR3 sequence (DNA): TGTGCCAGCAGTGAATTCGGTCAGAACACTGAAGCTTTCTTT. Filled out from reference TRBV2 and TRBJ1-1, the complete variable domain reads EPEVTQTPSHQVTQMGQEVILRCVPISNHLYFYWYRQILGQKVEFLVSFYNNEISEKSEIFDDQFSVERPDGSNFTLKIRSTKLEDSAMYFCASSEFGQNTEAFFGQGTRLTVV.

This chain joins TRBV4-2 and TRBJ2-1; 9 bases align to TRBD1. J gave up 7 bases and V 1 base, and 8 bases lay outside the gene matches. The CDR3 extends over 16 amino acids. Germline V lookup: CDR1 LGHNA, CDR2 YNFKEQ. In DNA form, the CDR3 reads TGTGCCAGCAGCCAAGGGACAGGGGAAAAGCTAAATGAGCAGTTCTTC. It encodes CASSQGTGEKLNEQFF.

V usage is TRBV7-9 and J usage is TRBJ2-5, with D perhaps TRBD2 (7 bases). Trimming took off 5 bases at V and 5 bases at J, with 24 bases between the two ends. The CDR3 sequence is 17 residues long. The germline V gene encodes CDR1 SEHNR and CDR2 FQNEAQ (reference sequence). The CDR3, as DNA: TGTGCCAGCAGCCTCCGGGGGGCGTCCGGGGCAGGGGAGACCCAGTACTTC. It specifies CASSLRGASGAGETQYF.

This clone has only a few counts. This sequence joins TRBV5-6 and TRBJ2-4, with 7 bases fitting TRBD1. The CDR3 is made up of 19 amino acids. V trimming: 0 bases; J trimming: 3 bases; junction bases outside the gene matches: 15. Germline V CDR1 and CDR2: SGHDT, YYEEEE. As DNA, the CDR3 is TGTGCCAGCAGCTTGGGAAACAGGGGTTTGCGTTTGGGCAAAAACATTCAGTACTTC. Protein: CASSLGNRGLRLGKNIQYF.

Here the CDR3 reads CASSFYSGNTIYF. CDR3 nucleotide sequence: TGTGCCAGCAGCTTCTACTCTGGAAACACCATATATTTT. This chain connects TRBV5-6 to TRBJ1-3; no reliable D call. The germline V and J ends were trimmed by 2 bases and 0 bases, with 3 bases remaining between them. Germline-derived CDR1 and CDR2 are SGHDT and YYEEEE. There are 13 residues in the CDR3.

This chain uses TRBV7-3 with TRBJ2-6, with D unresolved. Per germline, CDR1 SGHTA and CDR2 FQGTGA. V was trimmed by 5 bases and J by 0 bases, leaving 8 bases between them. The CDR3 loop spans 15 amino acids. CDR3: CASSPTSSGANVLTF. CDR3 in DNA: TGTGCCAGCAGCCCCACGAGCTCTGGGGCCAACGTCCTGACTTTC.

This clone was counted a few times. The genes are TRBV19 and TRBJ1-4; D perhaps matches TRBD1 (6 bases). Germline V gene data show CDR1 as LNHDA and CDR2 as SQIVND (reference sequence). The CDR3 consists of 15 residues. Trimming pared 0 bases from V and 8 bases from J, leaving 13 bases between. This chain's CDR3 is CASSIDGGRLEKLFF. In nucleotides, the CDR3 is TGTGCCAGTAGTATAGACGGGGGGCGCTTGGAAAAACTGTTTTTT.

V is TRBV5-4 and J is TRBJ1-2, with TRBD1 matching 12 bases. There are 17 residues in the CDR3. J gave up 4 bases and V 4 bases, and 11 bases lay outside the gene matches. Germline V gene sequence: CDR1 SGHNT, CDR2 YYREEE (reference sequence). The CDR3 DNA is TGTGCCAGCAGCATTGGGACAGGGGGCGCCTTTGCCTATGGCTACACCTTC. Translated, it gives CASSIGTGGAFAYGYTF.

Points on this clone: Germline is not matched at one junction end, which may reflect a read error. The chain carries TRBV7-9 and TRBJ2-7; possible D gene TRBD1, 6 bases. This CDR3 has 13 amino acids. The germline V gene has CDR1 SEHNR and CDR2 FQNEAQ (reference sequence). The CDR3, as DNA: TGTTCCAGCAGCCCAGGACAGCTCTACGAGCAGTACTTC. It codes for CSSSPGQLYEQYF.

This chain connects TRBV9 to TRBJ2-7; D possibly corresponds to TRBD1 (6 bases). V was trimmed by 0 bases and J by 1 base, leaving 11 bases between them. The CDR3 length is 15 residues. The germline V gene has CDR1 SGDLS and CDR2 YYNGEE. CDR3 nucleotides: TGTGCCAGCAGCGTAGGTCCAGGGGAATCCTACGAGCAGTACTTC. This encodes CASSVGPGESYEQYF.

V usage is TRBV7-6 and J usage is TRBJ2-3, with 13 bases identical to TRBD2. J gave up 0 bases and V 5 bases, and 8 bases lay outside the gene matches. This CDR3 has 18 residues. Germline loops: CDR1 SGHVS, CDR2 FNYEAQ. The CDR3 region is CASSPGLAGAYSTDTQYF. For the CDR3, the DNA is TGTGCCAGCAGCCCTGGACTAGCGGGGGCCTATAGCACAGATACGCAGTATTTT.

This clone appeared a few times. CDR3 bases: TGTGCCAGCAGCCCCGCCGGGATAAACACCATATATTTT. This translates into CASSPAGINTIYF. This chain uses TRBV5-8 with TRBJ1-3, with D unresolved. CDR1 and CDR2 (germline): SGHTS, YDEGEE. This CDR3 region has 13 residues. V was pared by 4 bases and J by 6 bases, with 11 bases between.

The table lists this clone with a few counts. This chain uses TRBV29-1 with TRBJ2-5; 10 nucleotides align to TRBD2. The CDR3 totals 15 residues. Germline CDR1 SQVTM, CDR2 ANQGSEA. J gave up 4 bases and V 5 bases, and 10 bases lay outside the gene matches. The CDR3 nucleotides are TGCAGCGTTAGTAGATCTAGCGGGGGACGAGAGACCCAGTACTTC. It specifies CSVSRSSGGRETQYF.

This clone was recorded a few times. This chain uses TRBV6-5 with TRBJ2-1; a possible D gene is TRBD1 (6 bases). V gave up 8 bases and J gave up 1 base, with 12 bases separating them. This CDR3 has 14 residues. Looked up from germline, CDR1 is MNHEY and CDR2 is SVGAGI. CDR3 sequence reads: CASSPQGSYNEQFF. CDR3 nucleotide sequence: TGTGCCAGCTCCCCCCAGGGGTCCTACAATGAGCAGTTCTTC.

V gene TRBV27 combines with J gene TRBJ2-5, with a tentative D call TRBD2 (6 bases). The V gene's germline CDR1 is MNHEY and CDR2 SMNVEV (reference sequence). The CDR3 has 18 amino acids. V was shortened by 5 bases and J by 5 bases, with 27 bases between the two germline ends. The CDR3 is CASSNNRDFGGVIETQYF. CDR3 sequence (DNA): TGTGCCAGCAGTAACAACCGGGACTTCGGAGGGGTAATCGAGACCCAGTACTTC.

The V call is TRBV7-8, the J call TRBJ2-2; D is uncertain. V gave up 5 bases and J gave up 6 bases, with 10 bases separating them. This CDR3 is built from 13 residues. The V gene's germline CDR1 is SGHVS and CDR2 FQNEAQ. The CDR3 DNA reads TGTGCCAGCAGCCACCCGGTTGCCGGGGAGCTGTTTTTT. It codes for CASSHPVAGELFF.

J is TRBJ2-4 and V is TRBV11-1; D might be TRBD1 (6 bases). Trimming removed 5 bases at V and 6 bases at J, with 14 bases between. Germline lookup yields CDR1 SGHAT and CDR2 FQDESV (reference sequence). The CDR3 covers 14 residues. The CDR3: CASSHGQLINIQYF. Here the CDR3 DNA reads TGTGCCAGCAGCCATGGACAGCTGATAAACATTCAGTACTTC.

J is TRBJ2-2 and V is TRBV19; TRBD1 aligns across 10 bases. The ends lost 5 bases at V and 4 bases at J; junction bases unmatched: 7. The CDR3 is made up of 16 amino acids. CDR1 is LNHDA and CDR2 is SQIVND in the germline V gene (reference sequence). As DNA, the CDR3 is TGTGCCAGTAGTGGAAGACAGGGGGCGGTCACCGGGGAGCTGTTTTTT. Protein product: CASSGRQGAVTGELFF.

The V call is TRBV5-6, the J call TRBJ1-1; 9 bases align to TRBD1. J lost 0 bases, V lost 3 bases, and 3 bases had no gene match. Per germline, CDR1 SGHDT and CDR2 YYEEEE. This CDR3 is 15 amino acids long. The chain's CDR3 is CASSWGTGMNTEAFF. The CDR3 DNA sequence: TGTGCCAGCAGCTGGGGGACAGGGATGAACACTGAAGCTTTCTTT.

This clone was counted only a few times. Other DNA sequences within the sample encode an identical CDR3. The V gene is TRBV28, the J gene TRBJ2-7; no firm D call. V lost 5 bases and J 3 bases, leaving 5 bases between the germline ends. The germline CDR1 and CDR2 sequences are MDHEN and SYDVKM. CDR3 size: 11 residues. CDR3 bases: TGTGCCAGCAGTCTCCGCTACGAGCAGTACTTC. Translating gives CASSLRYEQYF.

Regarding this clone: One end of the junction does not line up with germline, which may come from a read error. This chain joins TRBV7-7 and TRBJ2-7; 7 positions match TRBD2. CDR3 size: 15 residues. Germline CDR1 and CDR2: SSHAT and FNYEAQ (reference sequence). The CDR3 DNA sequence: TGTGCTAGCAGCTTAGGGGAGGGGCACCCCTACGAGCAGTACTTC. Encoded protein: CASSLGEGHPYEQYF.

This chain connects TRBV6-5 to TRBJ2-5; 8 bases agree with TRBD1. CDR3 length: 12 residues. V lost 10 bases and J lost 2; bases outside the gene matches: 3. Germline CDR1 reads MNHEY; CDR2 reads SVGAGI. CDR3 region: CATGTGQETQYF. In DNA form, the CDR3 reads TGTGCCACCGGGACAGGACAAGAGACCCAGTACTTC.

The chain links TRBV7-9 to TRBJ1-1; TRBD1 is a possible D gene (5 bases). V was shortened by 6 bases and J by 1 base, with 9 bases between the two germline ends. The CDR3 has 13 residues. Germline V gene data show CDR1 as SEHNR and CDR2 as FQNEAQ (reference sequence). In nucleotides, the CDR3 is TGTGCCAGCAGTAGGGGAGGGAACACTGAAGCTTTCTTT. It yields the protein CASSRGGNTEAFF.

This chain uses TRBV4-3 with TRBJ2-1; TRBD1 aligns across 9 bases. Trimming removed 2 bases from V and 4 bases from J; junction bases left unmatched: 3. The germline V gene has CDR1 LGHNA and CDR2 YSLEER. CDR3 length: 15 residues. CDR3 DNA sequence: TGCGCCAGCAGCCAATCGGGGACAGGGTACAATGAGCAGTTCTTC. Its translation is CASSQSGTGYNEQFF.